Listed here is a single TCR beta chain. The CDR3 consists of 14 residues. V lost 7 bases, J lost 1 base, and 8 bases stayed unmatched. Germline values: CDR1 SQVTM, CDR2 ANQGSEA. The data stem from a study of blood T cell repertoires in COVID-19. Only in-frame clones appear in the TCRdb table, and some are missing; sequencing was by immunoSEQ multiplex PCR. Of 100,000 to 150,000 clones in the sample, 82% were seen once. The sample taken for sequencing was peripheral blood. The source is a woman aged 70-85 years with acute or convalescent COVID-19. The chain links TRBV29-1 to TRBJ2-3; 7 nucleotides agree with TRBD2. CDR3 in amino acids: CSAPLRGGTDTQYF. The DNA of the CDR3 is TGCAGCGCCCCCCTCCGGGGGGGCACAGATACGCAGTATTTT.